These T cell receptor beta chains were read from a single sample in a study of molecular identifiers for immune sequencing clone quantification. TCRdb reprocessed the PCR reads via MiXCR and lists one record per CDR3 protein. The data show over 550,000 distinct CDR3 sequences, about 25% seen once. Sequencing was performed on naive CD8+ T cells from blood, with Jurkat cell RNA spiked in. The receptor set was obtained from a human donor in good health. Some libraries in this study had Jurkat cell RNA spiked in. CDR3s include the opening cysteine and the closing phenylalanine or tryptophan. A D gene is named only where the DNA matches it firmly. Size is stated for part of the rows, as once, few or many counts, or as a class when the clone is expanded.

NA	NA	TRBV11-2	TRBJ2-5	CASSTGLWGTQETQYF	TGTGCCAGCAGCACCGGACTATGGGGAACTCAAGAGACCCAGTACTTC
few	NA	TRBV2	TRBJ1-1	CASRTRGVAEAFF	TGTGCCAGCCGCACCCGGGGGGTGGCTGAAGCTTTCTTT
few	NA	TRBV20-1	TRBJ2-2	CSASQYQGLLGELFF	TGCAGTGCTAGTCAATATCAAGGGTTACTGGGGGAGCTGTTTTTT
many	NA	TRBV24-1	TRBJ2-3	CATSDGPSTDTQYF	TGTGCCACCAGTGATGGACCCAGCACAGATACGCAGTATTTT
many	TRBD2	TRBV7-9	TRBJ2-5	CASSRTSGGETQYF	TGTGCCAGCAGTCGTACTAGCGGGGGGGAGACCCAGTACTTC
many	NA	TRBV4-3	TRBJ1-5	CASSQDIGFSQPQHF	TGCGCCAGCAGCCAAGATATAGGGTTTTCGCAGCCCCAGCATTTT
NA	NA	TRBV4-3	TRBJ1-6	CASSQDRSTLSNSLTLHF	TGCGCCAGCAGCCAAGATAGGTCGACGCTGTCTAATTCCCTCACCCTCCACTTT
NA	TRBD2	TRBV2	TRBJ2-1	CASRERGGSYNEQFF	TGTGCCAGCAGAGAGCGGGGGGGATCCTACAATGAGCAGTTCTTC
few	NA	TRBV30	TRBJ2-7	CAWSVAGFEQYF	TGTGCCTGGAGTGTTGCCGGTTTCGAGCAGTACTTC
many	NA	TRBV4-3	TRBJ2-3	CASRASLVGSDTQYF	TGCGCCAGCAGGGCTAGCTTGGTTGGGTCAGATACGCAGTATTTT
NA	NA	TRBV30	TRBJ1-2	CAWFGANFLKRRYYGYTF	TGTGCCTGGTTTGGGGCAAACTTTTTGAAGCGTCGATACTATGGCTACACCTTC
NA	TRBD1	TRBV19	TRBJ1-3	CASSGRDRGSGNTIYF	TGTGCCAGTAGTGGACGGGACAGGGGGTCTGGAAACACCATATATTTT
NA	NA	TRBV24-1	TRBJ2-3	CATSASAAKPKADTQYF	TGTGCCACCAGTGCCTCAGCGGCCAAACCAAAAGCAGATACGCAGTATTTT
NA	TRBD1	TRBV4-1	TRBJ2-7	CASSQDSTGRGYEQYF	TGCGCCAGCAGCCAAGACTCGACAGGGCGAGGGTACGAGCAGTACTTC